A selection of T cell receptor beta chains follows, all from one sample in a study of T cell repertoires in cytomegalovirus infection. TCRdb called the reads again in MiXCR, with one record for every CDR3 protein. In the table there are some 180,000 distinct CDR3 sequences, approximately 9.7% of which are singletons. The material sequenced was PBMCs. The receptors derive from a human donor in good health (CMV status not recorded). Some clones in this sample may be carry-over from other donors' samples. Each CDR3 is given with its conserved first and last residue. The D gene is left open where the match is weak. Rows may omit the clone size; those that give it use once, few, many or a size class.

clone size	V gene	D gene	J gene	CDR3 protein	CDR3 DNA
few	TRBV28	-	TRBJ2-7	CASSPPGTGTYEQYF	TGTGCCAGCAGCCCCCCCGGGACCGGAACCTACGAGCAGTACTTC
-	TRBV5-5	TRBD1	TRBJ2-3	CASSLEGQGTDTQYF	TGTGCCAGCAGCTTGGAGGGACAGGGCACAGATACGCAGTATTTT
many	TRBV7-2	-	TRBJ2-7	CASSLVTSNEQYF	TGTGCCAGCAGCTTAGTGACTAGTAACGAGCAGTACTTC
many	TRBV5-1	-	TRBJ1-1	CASSGDGLNTEAFF	TGCGCCAGCAGCGGGGACGGACTGAACACTGAAGCTTTCTTT
many	TRBV7-3	TRBD1	TRBJ1-1	CASSLTTGQGNTEAFF	TGTGCCAGCAGCTTAACTACCGGACAGGGGAACACTGAAGCTTTCTTT
many	TRBV7-2	-	TRBJ1-6	CASSLVANSNSPLHF	TGTGCCAGCAGCTTAGTGGCAAATAGCAATTCACCCCTCCACTTT
-	TRBV19	TRBD1	TRBJ1-1	CASSIMGQGTTEAFF	TGTGCCAGTAGTATAATGGGACAGGGAACCACTGAAGCTTTCTTT
many	TRBV6-2/TRBV6-3	TRBD1	TRBJ1-1	CASSPWDRAAFF	TGTGCCAGCAGTCCCTGGGACAGGGCGGCTTTCTTT
few	TRBV7-6	TRBD1	TRBJ2-7	CASSLDTGVPYEQYF	TGTGCCAGCAGCTTAGATACAGGGGTCCCCTACGAGCAGTACTTC
many	TRBV28	TRBD1	TRBJ1-1	CASSVYRGKDEAFF	TGTGCCAGCAGTGTCTACAGGGGGAAGGATGAAGCTTTCTTT
many	TRBV11-2	-	TRBJ2-5	CASSTLESYATGETQYF	TGTGCCAGCAGCACACTCGAGAGCTATGCCACAGGGGAGACCCAGTACTTC
many	TRBV7-8	-	TRBJ2-1	CASSPPPIRDYNEQFF	TGTGCCAGCAGCCCCCCCCCCATTCGGGACTACAATGAGCAGTTCTTC
-	TRBV20-1	-	TRBJ2-7	CSASASQTRGPGEQYF	TGCAGTGCTAGTGCCTCGCAGACTAGGGGACCTGGCGAGCAGTACTTC
many	TRBV7-2	-	TRBJ2-1	CASSLWAGANEQFF	TGTGCCAGCAGCTTATGGGCGGGGGCCAATGAGCAGTTCTTC
many	TRBV30	-	TRBJ1-1	CAWSGQFNTEAFF	TGTGCCTGGAGTGGACAGTTTAACACTGAAGCTTTCTTT
-	TRBV28	TRBD1	TRBJ1-3	CASSAGGRPGNTIYF	TGTGCCAGCAGTGCAGGGGGCCGCCCTGGAAACACCATATATTTT
many	TRBV28	-	TRBJ1-6	CASEQGSRSPLHF	TGTGCCAGTGAACAGGGCTCTCGTTCACCCCTCCACTTT
many	TRBV7-2	-	TRBJ1-1	CASSLDVVNTEAFF	TGTGCCAGCAGCTTAGACGTGGTCAACACTGAAGCTTTCTTT
many	TRBV7-2	-	TRBJ1-2	CASSLAVRVYGYTF	TGTGCCAGCAGCTTAGCAGTTAGGGTCTATGGCTACACCTTC
once	TRBV4-1	-	TRBJ1-3	CASSPLEGASSGNTIYF	TGCGCCAGCAGCCCCTTGGAAGGAGCCTCCTCTGGAAACACCATATATTTT
many	TRBV5-6	-	TRBJ2-3	CASSQKGDTQYF	TGTGCCAGCAGCCAGAAGGGAGATACGCAGTATTTT
-	TRBV29-1	TRBD1	TRBJ2-5	CSVFRTGGAETQYF	TGCAGCGTTTTCCGGACAGGGGGCGCGGAGACCCAGTACTTC
many	TRBV7-2	-	TRBJ2-1	CASSLDVYNEQFF	TGTGCCAGCAGCTTAGACGTGTACAATGAGCAGTTCTTC
few	TRBV29-1	-	TRBJ2-5	CSGEREETQYF	TGCAGCGGGGAGAGGGAAGAGACCCAGTACTTC
many	TRBV7-2	TRBD2	TRBJ2-1	CASSPTSRSEQFF	TGTGCCAGCAGCCCGACTAGCAGATCTGAGCAGTTCTTC
many	TRBV20-1	-	TRBJ1-2	CSTGQLNYGYTF	TGCAGTACGGGGCAACTTAACTATGGCTACACCTTC